This TCR beta chain was recorded in a study of blood T cell repertoires in COVID-19. For the study at large: Acute-phase and convalescent COVID-19 samples originated in the United States, Italy and Spain.

The participants were between about 18 and 90 years old and came from about two dozen US areas. Clinical history reported by participants formed the basis on which cohorts were assigned. Germline CDR1 reads SNHLY; CDR2 reads FYNNEI. Germline trimming cut 3 bases from V and 4 bases from J; bases unmatched to any gene: 7. The CDR3 has 16 residues. The assay was immunoSEQ multiplex PCR, and TCRdb's table has in-frame clones only and misses some. The data show hundreds of thousands of clones, less than 85% seen once. Material for sequencing was PBMCs or T cells enriched from blood (not recorded which). The chain recombines TRBV2 with TRBJ2-3; 10 nucleotides agree with TRBD2. The clonotype comes from a woman under 40 who had been exposed to COVID-19. The DNA for the CDR3 is TGTGCCAGCAGTGACCAAGCGGGAGGGTTCTCAGATACGCAGTATTTT. Its protein is CASSDQAGGFSDTQYF.